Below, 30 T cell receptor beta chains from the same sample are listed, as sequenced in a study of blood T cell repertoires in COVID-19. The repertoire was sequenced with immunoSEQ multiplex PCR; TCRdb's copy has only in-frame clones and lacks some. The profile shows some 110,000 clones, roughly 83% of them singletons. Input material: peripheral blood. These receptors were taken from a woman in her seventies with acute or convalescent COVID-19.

DNA of the CDR3: TGCGCCAGCAGTTTAGCGGGGGGTGCCACAGATACGCAGTATTTT. Residues: CASSLAGGATDTQYF. The chain has TRBV5-1 and TRBJ2-3, with 10 bases identical to TRBD2. CDR3 length: 15 amino acids. The V segment lost 5 bases and the J segment 2 bases; nucleotides outside the gene matches: 5. Germline V lookup: CDR1 SGHRS, CDR2 YFSETQ.

CDR3 protein: CASSQDDLRANEKLFF. CDR3 in DNA: TGTGCCAGCAGCCAAGATGACCTTCGGGCTAATGAAAAACTGTTTTTT. The chain uses TRBV14 and TRBJ1-4; D remains ambiguous. This CDR3 comprises 16 residues. Per the germline V gene, CDR1 is SGHDN and CDR2 is FVKESK. The germline V and J ends were trimmed by 0 bases and 3 bases, with 11 bases remaining between them.

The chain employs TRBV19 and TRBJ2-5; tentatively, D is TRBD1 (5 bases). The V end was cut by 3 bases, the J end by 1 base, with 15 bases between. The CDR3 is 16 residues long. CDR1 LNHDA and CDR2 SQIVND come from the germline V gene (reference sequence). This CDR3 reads CASSINLGALQETQYF. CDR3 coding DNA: TGTGCCAGTAGTATCAATCTAGGGGCACTCCAAGAGACCCAGTACTTC.

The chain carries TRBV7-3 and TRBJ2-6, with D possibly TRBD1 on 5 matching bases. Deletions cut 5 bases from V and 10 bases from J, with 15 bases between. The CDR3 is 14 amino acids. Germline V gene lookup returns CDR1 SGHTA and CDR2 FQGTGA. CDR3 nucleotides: TGTGCCAGCAGCCTGCAGGGTGGGGATAACGTCCTGACTTTC. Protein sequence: CASSLQGGDNVLTF.

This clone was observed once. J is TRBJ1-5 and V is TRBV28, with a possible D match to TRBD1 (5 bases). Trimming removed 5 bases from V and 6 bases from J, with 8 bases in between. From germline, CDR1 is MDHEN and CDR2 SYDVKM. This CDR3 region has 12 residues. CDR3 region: CASSGGSQPQHF. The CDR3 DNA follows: TGTGCCAGCAGTGGGGGGAGTCAGCCCCAGCATTTT. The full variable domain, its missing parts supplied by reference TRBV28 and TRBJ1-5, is DVKVTQSSRYLVKRTGEKVFLECVQDMDHENMFWYRQDPGLGLRLIYFSYDVKMKEKGDIPEGYSVSREKKERFSLILESASTNQTSMYLCASSGGSQPQHFGDGTRLSIL.

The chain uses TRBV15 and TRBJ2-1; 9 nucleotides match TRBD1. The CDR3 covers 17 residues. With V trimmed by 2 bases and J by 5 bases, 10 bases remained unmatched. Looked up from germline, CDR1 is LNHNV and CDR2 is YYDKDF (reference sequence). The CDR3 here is CATSRTNPGQGDNEQFF. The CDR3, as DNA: TGTGCCACCAGCAGAACCAATCCGGGACAGGGTGACAATGAGCAGTTCTTC.

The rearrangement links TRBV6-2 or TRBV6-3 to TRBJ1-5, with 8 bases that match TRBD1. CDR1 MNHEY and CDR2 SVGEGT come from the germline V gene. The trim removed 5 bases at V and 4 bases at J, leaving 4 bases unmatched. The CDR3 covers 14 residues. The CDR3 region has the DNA TGTGCCAGCAGTCGGACAGGGCTGAATCAGCCCCAGCATTTT. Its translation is CASSRTGLNQPQHF.

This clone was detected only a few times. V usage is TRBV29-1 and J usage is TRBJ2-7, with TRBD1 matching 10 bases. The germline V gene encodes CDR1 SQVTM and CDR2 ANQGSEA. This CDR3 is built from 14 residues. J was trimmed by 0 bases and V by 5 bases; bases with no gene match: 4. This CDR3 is CSVNGQGVSYEQYF. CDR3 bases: TGCAGCGTTAATGGACAGGGGGTCTCCTACGAGCAGTACTTC.

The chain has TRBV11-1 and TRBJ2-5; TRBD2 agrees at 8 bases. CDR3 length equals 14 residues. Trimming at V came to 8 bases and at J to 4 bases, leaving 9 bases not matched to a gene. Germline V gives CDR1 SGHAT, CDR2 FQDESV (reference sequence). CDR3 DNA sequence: TGTGCCAGCGGCTACGGGGGGGCGGGAGAGACCCAGTACTTC. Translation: CASGYGGAGETQYF.

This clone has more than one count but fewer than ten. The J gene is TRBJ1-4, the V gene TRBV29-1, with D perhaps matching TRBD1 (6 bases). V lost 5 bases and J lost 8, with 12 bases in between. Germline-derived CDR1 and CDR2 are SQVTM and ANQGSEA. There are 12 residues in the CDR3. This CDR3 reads CSVRSGEEKLFF. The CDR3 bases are TGCAGCGTTAGGTCAGGGGAGGAAAAACTGTTTTTT.

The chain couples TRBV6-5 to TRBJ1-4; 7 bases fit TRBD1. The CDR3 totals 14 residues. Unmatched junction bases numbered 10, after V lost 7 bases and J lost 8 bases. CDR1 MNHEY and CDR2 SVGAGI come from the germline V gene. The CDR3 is CASNPVGGGEKLFF. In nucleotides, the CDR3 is TGTGCCAGCAACCCCGTAGGGGGCGGAGAAAAACTGTTTTTT.

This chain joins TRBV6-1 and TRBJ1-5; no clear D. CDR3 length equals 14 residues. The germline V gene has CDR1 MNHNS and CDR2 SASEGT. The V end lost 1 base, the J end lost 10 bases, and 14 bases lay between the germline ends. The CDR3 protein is CASSEVARRFPQHF. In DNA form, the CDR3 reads TGTGCCAGCAGTGAAGTAGCTCGGAGGTTTCCCCAGCATTTT.

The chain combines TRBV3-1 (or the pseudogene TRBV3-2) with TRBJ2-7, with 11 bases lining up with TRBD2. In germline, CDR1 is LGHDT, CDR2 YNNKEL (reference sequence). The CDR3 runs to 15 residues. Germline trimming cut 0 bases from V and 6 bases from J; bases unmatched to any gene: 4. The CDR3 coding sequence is TGTGCCAGCAGCCAAGATAGCGGGGGGGCACTCGAGCAGTACTTC. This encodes CASSQDSGGALEQYF.

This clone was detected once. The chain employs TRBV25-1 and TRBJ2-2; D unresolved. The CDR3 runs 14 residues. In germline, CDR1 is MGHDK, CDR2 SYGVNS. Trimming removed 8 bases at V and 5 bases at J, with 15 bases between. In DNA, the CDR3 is TGTGCCAGCCGCGCCACAGTGACGACCGGGGAGCTGTTTTTT. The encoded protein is CASRATVTTGELFF.

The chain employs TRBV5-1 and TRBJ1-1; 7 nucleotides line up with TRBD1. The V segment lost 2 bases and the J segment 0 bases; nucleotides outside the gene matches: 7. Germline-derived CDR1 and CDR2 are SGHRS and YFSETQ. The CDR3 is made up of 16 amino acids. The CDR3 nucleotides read TGCGCCAGCAGCTTAGGCAGGGGGATCATGAACACTGAAGCTTTCTTT. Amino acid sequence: CASSLGRGIMNTEAFF.

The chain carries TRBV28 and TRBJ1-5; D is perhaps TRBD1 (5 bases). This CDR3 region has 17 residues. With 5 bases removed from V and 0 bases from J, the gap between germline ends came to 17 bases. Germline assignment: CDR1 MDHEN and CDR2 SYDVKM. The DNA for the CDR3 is TGTGCCAGCAGTGGGGCGGGGCCTCGGGATAGCAATCAGCCCCAGCATTTT. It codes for CASSGAGPRDSNQPQHF.

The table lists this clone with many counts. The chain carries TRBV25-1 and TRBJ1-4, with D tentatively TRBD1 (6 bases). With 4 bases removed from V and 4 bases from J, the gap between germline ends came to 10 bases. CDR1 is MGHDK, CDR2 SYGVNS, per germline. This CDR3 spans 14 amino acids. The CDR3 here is CASSVGGLNEKLFF. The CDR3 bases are TGTGCCAGCAGTGTGGGGGGGCTTAATGAAAAACTGTTTTTT.

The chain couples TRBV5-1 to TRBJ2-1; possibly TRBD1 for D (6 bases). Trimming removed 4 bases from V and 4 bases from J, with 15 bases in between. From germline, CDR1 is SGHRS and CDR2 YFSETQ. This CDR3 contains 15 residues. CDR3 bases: TGCGCCAGCAGCCTCGGACAGCCCCTATACAATGAGCAGTTCTTC. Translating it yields CASSLGQPLYNEQFF.

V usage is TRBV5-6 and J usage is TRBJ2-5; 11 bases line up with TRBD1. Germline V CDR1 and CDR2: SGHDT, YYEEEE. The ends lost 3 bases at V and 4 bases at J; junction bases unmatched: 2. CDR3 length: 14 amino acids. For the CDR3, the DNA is TGTGCCAGCAGCTCCGGGACAGGGGGAGAGACCCAGTACTTC. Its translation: CASSSGTGGETQYF.

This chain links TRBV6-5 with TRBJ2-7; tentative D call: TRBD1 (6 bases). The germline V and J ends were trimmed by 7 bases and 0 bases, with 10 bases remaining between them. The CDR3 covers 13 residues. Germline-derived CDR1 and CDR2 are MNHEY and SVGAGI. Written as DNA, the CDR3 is TGTGCCAGCACCCCGGACAGCTCCTACGAGCAGTACTTC. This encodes CASTPDSSYEQYF.

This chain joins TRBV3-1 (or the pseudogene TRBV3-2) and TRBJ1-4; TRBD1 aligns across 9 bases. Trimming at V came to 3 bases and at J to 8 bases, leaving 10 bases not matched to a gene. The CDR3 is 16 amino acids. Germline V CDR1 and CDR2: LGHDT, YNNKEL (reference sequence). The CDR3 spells CASSHTLGTGSEKLFF. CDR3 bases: TGTGCCAGCAGCCATACTTTAGGGACAGGGAGCGAAAAACTGTTTTTT.

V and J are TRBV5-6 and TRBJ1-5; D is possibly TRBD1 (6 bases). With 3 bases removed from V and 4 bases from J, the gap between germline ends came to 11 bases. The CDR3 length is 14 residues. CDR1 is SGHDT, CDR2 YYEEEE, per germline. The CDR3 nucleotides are TGTGCCAGCAGCTCCGTCCAGGGGAATCAGCCCCAGCATTTT. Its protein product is CASSSVQGNQPQHF.

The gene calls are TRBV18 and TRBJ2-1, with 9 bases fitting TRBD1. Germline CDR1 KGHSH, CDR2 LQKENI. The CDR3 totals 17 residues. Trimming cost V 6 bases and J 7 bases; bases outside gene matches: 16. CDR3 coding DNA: TGTGCCAGCTCCTTAGAGAACAGGGGGCAATCGTTAAATGAGCAGTTCTTC. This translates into CASSLENRGQSLNEQFF.

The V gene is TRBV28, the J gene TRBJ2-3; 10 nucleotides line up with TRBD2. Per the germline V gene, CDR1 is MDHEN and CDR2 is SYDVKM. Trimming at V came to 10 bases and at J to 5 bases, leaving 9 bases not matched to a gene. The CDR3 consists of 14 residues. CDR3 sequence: CATTQGLARDTQYF. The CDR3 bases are TGTGCCACCACCCAGGGACTAGCGAGAGATACGCAGTATTTT.

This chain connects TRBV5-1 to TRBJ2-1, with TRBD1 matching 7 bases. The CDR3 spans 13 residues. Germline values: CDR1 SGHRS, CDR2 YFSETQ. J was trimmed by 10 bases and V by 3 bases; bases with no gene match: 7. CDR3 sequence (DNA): TGCGCCAGCAGCTCCCAGGGGGAAACCGAGCAGTTCTTC. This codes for CASSSQGETEQFF.

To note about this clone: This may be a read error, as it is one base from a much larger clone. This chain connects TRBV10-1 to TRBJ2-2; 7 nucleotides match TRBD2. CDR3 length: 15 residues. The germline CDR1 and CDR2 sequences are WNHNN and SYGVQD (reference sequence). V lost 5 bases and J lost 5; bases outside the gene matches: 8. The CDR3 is CASSLTPGGTGELFF. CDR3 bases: TGCGCCAGCAGTCTGACCCCGGGAGGAACCGGGGAGCTGTTTTTT.

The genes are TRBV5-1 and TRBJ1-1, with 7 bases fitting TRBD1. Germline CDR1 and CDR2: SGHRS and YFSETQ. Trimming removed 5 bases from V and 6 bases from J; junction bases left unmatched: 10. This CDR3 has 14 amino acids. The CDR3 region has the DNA TGCGCCAGCAGGGACGACGGGACAGCAGCTGAAGCTTTCTTT. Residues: CASRDDGTAAEAFF.

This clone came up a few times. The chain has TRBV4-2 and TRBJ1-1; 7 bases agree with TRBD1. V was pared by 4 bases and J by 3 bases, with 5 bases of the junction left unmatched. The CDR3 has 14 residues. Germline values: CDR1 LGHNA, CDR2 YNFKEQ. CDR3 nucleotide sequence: TGTGCCAGCAGCCCCAGGGGGGTGGACACTGAAGCTTTCTTT. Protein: CASSPRGVDTEAFF.

The CDR3 sequence is CAISEGTGGIRGREQYF. Written as DNA, the CDR3 is TGTGCCATCAGTGAGGGGACAGGGGGTATCCGCGGGAGAGAGCAGTACTTC. This sequence joins TRBV10-3 and TRBJ2-7; 11 positions match TRBD1. The junction had 13 bases not matched to a gene; V was cut back by 2 bases and J by 7 bases. Germline loops: CDR1 ENHRY, CDR2 SYGVKD. The CDR3 has 17 amino acids.

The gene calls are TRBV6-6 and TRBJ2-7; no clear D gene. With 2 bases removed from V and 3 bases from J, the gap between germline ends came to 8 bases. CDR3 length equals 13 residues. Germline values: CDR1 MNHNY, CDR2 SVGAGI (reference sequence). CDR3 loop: CASSYGQNYEQYF. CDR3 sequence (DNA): TGTGCCAGCAGTTACGGGCAGAACTACGAGCAGTACTTC.